The 18 T cell receptor beta chains given below trace back to one sample, sequenced in a study of spatial heterogeneity in lung cancer. TCRdb reanalysed the 5' RACE reads using MiXCR and keeps one entry per CDR3 protein. The sample comprises about 20,000 distinct CDR3 sequences, around 5.8% of which are singletons, and about 32% rests with the top ten. The time point is: sample taken at primary tumor resection. Sequenced here: PBMCs, sampled at surgery. The source of these receptors is a male donor with early-stage non-small cell lung cancer.

The CDR3 is CASSPGQEGAEQYF. The CDR3 nucleotides are TGCGCCAGCAGCCCGGGACAGGAGGGGGCCGAGCAGTACTTC. The V and J genes are TRBV5-1 and TRBJ2-7; TRBD1 agrees at 8 bases. V gave up 4 bases and J gave up 6 bases; unmatched junction bases: 9. Germline values: CDR1 SGHRS, CDR2 YFSETQ. The CDR3 runs 14 residues.

This clonotype was recorded at least ten times. The chain combines TRBV6-5 with TRBJ1-2; 8 nucleotides line up with TRBD1. Germline CDR1 is MNHEY and CDR2 is SVGAGI. Trimming cost V 5 bases and J 5 bases; bases outside gene matches: 10. CDR3 size: 15 residues. The CDR3 reads CASSRDRPPGYGYTF. CDR3 nucleotides: TGTGCCAGCAGTCGGGACAGGCCTCCGGGATATGGCTACACCTTC.

This clonotype showed up many times. The rearrangement links TRBV4-1 to TRBJ1-1; TRBD1 matches at 9 bases. The V gene's germline CDR1 is MGHRA and CDR2 YSYEKL. With V trimmed by 0 bases and J by 0 bases, 8 bases remained unmatched. The CDR3 length is 18 residues. The DNA for the CDR3 is TGCGCCAGCAGCCAAGAGAGCCCGGACAGGGGCCTGAACACTGAAGCTTTCTTT. Translating it yields CASSQESPDRGLNTEAFF.

This clonotype came up many times. The chain combines TRBV9 with TRBJ2-3; 7 positions agree with TRBD1. Per germline, CDR1 SGDLS and CDR2 YYNGEE. Losses at the gene ends were 4 bases for V and 3 bases for J; bases not matched to a gene: 8. This CDR3 comprises 15 residues. This CDR3 is CASSSGDSRTDTQYF. The DNA of the CDR3 is TGTGCCAGCAGCTCTGGGGACAGTCGAACAGATACGCAGTATTTT.

Only a few counts were recorded for this clonotype. V usage is TRBV20-1 and J usage is TRBJ1-2; no clear D gene. CDR3 length: 15 amino acids. Germline-derived CDR1 and CDR2 are DFQATT and SNEGSKA (reference sequence). Trimming took off 0 bases at V and 4 bases at J, with 15 bases between the two ends. CDR3 region: CSAREAARSVYGYTF. The CDR3 region has the DNA TGCAGTGCTAGAGAGGCAGCTCGGTCGGTCTATGGCTACACCTTC.

There are many counts of this clonotype. The V gene is TRBV11-2, the J gene TRBJ2-2; TRBD2 matches 7 bases. The CDR3 is 16 residues long. The germline V gene has CDR1 SGHAT and CDR2 FQNNGV. J lost 5 bases, V lost 5 bases, and 11 bases had no gene match. In DNA form, the CDR3 reads TGTGCCAGCAGCCCCCCCTCGGGCGGGAGTACCGGGGAGCTGTTTTTT. Residues: CASSPPSGGSTGELFF.

The sample holds many counts of this clonotype. The rearrangement links TRBV30 to TRBJ2-1; 7 bases fit TRBD2. CDR1 and CDR2 from the germline V gene are GTSNPN and SVGIG (reference sequence). V trimming: 7 bases; J trimming: 5 bases; junction bases outside the gene matches: 14. There are 15 residues in the CDR3. DNA for the CDR3: TGTGCCTTCTCAAGCGGGGCAGGGCCCCACAATGAGCAGTTCTTC. Its translation is CAFSSGAGPHNEQFF.

Ten or more counts support this clonotype. This chain's CDR3 is CSVLTGGETQYF. The CDR3 DNA follows: TGCAGCGTCCTGACAGGGGGAGAGACCCAGTACTTC. The chain links TRBV29-1 to TRBJ2-5, with 9 positions matching TRBD1. The J segment lost 4 bases and the V segment lost 6 bases, leaving 3 bases of the junction unmatched. The CDR3 length is 12 residues. CDR1 is SQVTM and CDR2 is ANQGSEA in the germline V gene.

This clonotype was observed many times. This chain connects TRBV7-2 to TRBJ2-2, with no clear D. This CDR3 is built from 14 residues. Trimming stripped 0 bases from V and 5 bases from J, with 7 bases between. Germline assignment: CDR1 SGHTA and CDR2 FQGNSA. As DNA, the CDR3 is TGTGCCAGCAGCTTAGCTTCGTGGACCGGGGAGCTGTTTTTT. Residues: CASSLASWTGELFF.

This clonotype has at least ten counts. The CDR3 sequence is CASTPRGRVLNEQFF. CDR3 DNA: TGTGCCAGCACCCCCCGGGGTAGGGTTTTGAATGAGCAGTTCTTC. The gene calls are TRBV28 and TRBJ2-1; a weak D match, TRBD2 (5 bases). This CDR3 is 15 amino acids long. The germline V gene has CDR1 MDHEN and CDR2 SYDVKM. Trimming took off 7 bases at V and 7 bases at J, with 20 bases between the two ends.

The J gene is TRBJ2-6, the V gene TRBV28; D may be TRBD1 (5 bases). V was trimmed by 3 bases and J by 2 bases, leaving 14 bases between them. The germline V gene has CDR1 MDHEN and CDR2 SYDVKM. The CDR3 has 17 residues. In DNA, the CDR3 is TGTGCCAGCAGTTTCGCGGCAGGGATAGCTGGGGCCAACGTCCTGACTTTC. This translates into CASSFAAGIAGANVLTF.

This chain joins TRBV6-2 or TRBV6-3 and TRBJ2-2; 7 bases match TRBD1. The CDR3 is made up of 13 amino acids. The germline CDR1 and CDR2 sequences are MNHEY and SVGEGT. Unmatched junction bases numbered 3, after V lost 4 bases and J lost 7 bases. The DNA for the CDR3 is TGTGCCAGCAGTTCCCAGGGGGTCGGGGAGCTGTTTTTT. Its translation is CASSSQGVGELFF.

In its sample, this clonotype was seen many times. The gene calls are TRBV20-1 and TRBJ1-5, with D possibly TRBD1 on 5 matching bases. Per the germline V gene, CDR1 is DFQATT and CDR2 is SNEGSKA (reference sequence). V was cut by 3 bases and J by 6 bases, with 12 bases left in between. The CDR3 has 13 residues. This chain's CDR3 is CSARKQVGQPQHF. The CDR3 DNA follows: TGCAGTGCTAGGAAACAGGTGGGTCAGCCCCAGCATTTT.

This clonotype occurred many times. V usage is TRBV2 and J usage is TRBJ2-5; 7 bases map to TRBD2. V lost 6 bases and J lost 3; bases outside the gene matches: 4. The CDR3 consists of 13 residues. The germline CDR1 and CDR2 sequences are SNHLY and FYNNEI. The CDR3 DNA reads as TGTGCCAGCAGGGCGGCGGGGGAAGAGACCCAGTACTTC. Its protein is CASRAAGEETQYF.

This clonotype showed up many times. The rearrangement links TRBV20-1 to TRBJ2-7, with D uncertain. V was shortened by 6 bases and J by 0 bases, with 12 bases between the two germline ends. CDR1 and CDR2 from the germline V gene are DFQATT and SNEGSKA (reference sequence). The CDR3 has 13 residues. The CDR3 nucleotides read TGCAGTGCCCGGCGGTTAAGCTCCTACGAGCAGTACTTC. Its translation: CSARRLSSYEQYF.

Many counts were recorded for this clonotype. The chain carries TRBV10-2 and TRBJ2-3, with no clear D. CDR1 WSHSY and CDR2 SAAADI come from the germline V gene. Trimming shortened V by 0 bases and J by 1 base, and 11 bases separated the two germline ends. This CDR3 is 16 amino acids long. CDR3: CASSESHAGGTDTQYF. CDR3 DNA: TGCGCCAGCAGTGAGTCACACGCTGGGGGCACAGATACGCAGTATTTT.

This rearrangement joins TRBV6-6 to TRBJ1-6; no clear D gene. Germline CDR1 reads MNHNY; CDR2 reads SVGAGI (reference sequence). The V end was cut by 3 bases, the J end by 10 bases, with 16 bases between. This CDR3 spans 15 amino acids. The CDR3 coding sequence is TGTGCCAGCAGTTATCCCAGAAATAGGTTCTCACCCCTCCACTTT. It is translated as CASSYPRNRFSPLHF.

This clonotype was observed many times. This chain links TRBV3-1 with TRBJ2-7; no firm D call. From germline, CDR1 is LGHDT and CDR2 YNNKEL (reference sequence). V dropped 1 base and J dropped 3 bases, with 10 bases sitting between them. The CDR3 is made up of 14 amino acids. The CDR3 loop reads CASSQGLGLYEQYF. As DNA, the CDR3 is TGTGCCAGCAGCCAAGGACTGGGCCTCTACGAGCAGTACTTC.